Presented here are 8 T cell receptor beta chains from one specimen sequenced in a study of T-cell reconstitution after alpha-beta-depleted transplantation in children. TCRbeta library construction was performed incorporating unique molecular identifiers. TCRdb analysed the PCR reads with MiXCR anew, one entry per CDR3 protein. Counted here are about 610,000 distinct CDR3 sequences, roughly a tenth occurring once; the ten biggest clones make up roughly 3.9%. The sample in question was PBMCs from the stem cell graft donor, obtained from the stem cell graft. These receptors came from a human donor who donated a stem cell graft to a child with acute myeloid leukemia.

This clonotype was seen only a few times. V usage is TRBV11-2 and J usage is TRBJ2-3; the match to TRBD2 covers 15 bases. V lost 7 bases to trimming and J lost 4 bases; unmatched junction nucleotides: 21. CDR3 length: 21 residues. The germline CDR1 and CDR2 sequences are SGHAT and FQNNGV. This CDR3 is CASIHLAPGTSGGQASDTQYF. The DNA for the CDR3 is TGTGCCAGCATCCACCTTGCCCCCGGGACTAGCGGGGGGCAAGCTTCAGATACGCAGTATTTT.

Worth noting for this clonotype: An end of the junction differs from the germline gene, which may be a read error. The gene calls are TRBV15 and TRBJ2-3; 7 positions match TRBD2. The V gene's germline CDR1 is LNHNV and CDR2 YYDKDF (reference sequence). This CDR3 is built from 16 residues. CDR3 sequence: CAISREEGGGTDTQYF. As DNA, the CDR3 is TGTGCCATCAGCAGAGAGGAGGGAGGGGGCACAGATACGCAGTATTTT. Full variable domain (remainder filled in from reference TRBV15 and TRBJ2-3): DAMVIQNPRYQVTQFGKPVTLSCSQTLNHNVMYWYQQKSSQAPKLLFHYYDKDFNNEADTPDNFQSRRPNTSFCFLDIRSPGLGDTAMYLCAISREEGGGTDTQYFGPGTRLTVL.

This clonotype was seen just once. The CDR3 does not close with the conserved phenylalanine or tryptophan, likely indicating a read error. This chain connects TRBV3-1 to TRBJ1-4; D is undetermined. The germline V and J ends were trimmed by 1 base and 3 bases, with 9 bases remaining between them. From germline, CDR1 is LGHDT and CDR2 YNNKEL (reference sequence). The CDR3 runs 15 residues. DNA for the CDR3: TGTGCCAGCAGCCAAGCGACTAGGGCTAATGAAAAACTGTTTATT. It encodes CASSQATRANEKLFI.

In its sample, this clonotype was seen many times. The V and J genes are TRBV20-1 and TRBJ2-7, with D unresolved. The CDR3 runs 13 residues. Trimming removed 6 bases at V and 0 bases at J, with 12 bases between. Germline V CDR1 and CDR2: DFQATT, SNEGSKA (reference sequence). The DNA of the CDR3 is TGCAGTGCGGTGGCGGCTAGCTCCTACGAGCAGTACTTC. As protein: CSAVAASSYEQYF.

Ten or more counts support this clonotype. V usage is TRBV27 and J usage is TRBJ1-2; D is undetermined. V gave up 8 bases and J gave up 2 bases, with 15 bases separating them. Germline loops: CDR1 MNHEY, CDR2 SMNVEV (reference sequence). This CDR3 is built from 14 residues. The CDR3 region is CASSHSPGNYGYTF. CDR3 nucleotides: TGTGCCAGCTCCCACTCACCGGGGAACTATGGCTACACCTTC.

This clonotype was counted a few times. CDR3 amino acids: CASSRQGSDYGYTF. The CDR3 nucleotides read TGTGCCAGCAGCCGACAGGGAAGTGACTATGGCTACACCTTC. The chain carries TRBV7-9 and TRBJ1-2; 7 bases line up with TRBD1. Losses at the gene ends were 5 bases for V and 3 bases for J; bases not matched to a gene: 6. The germline gives CDR1 SEHNR, CDR2 FQNEAQ (reference sequence). The CDR3 length is 14 residues.

This clonotype was seen many times. This chain joins TRBV2 and TRBJ1-1; D uncertain. CDR1 is SNHLY, CDR2 FYNNEI, per germline. V lost 7 bases and J 7 bases, leaving 25 bases between the germline ends. This CDR3 is 16 amino acids long. CDR3 coding DNA: TGTGCCAGCACTCAAGAGGGTTCCCTTAGTTTTCTTGAAGCTTTCTTT. It codes for CASTQEGSLSFLEAFF.

This clonotype was seen at least ten times. The V gene is TRBV3-1, the J gene TRBJ2-7; D call uncertain. The germline CDR1 and CDR2 sequences are LGHDT and YNNKEL (reference sequence). V lost 0 bases to trimming and J lost 4 bases, with 4 bases between them. The CDR3 runs 12 residues. CDR3 sequence: CASSQEGYEQYF. CDR3 nucleotides: TGTGCCAGCAGCCAAGAGGGGTACGAGCAGTACTTC.